The 10 T cell receptor beta chains below all came from one sample that was sequenced in a study of shared clonotypes between healthy human individuals. The method was immunoSEQ multiplex PCR; TCRdb's version includes in-frame clones alone and lacks a portion of them. The sample lists approximately 350,000 clones; roughly 70% were seen once. The sample taken for sequencing was memory CD4+ T cells sorted from blood. Documented subset: CD45RA-negative fraction. The receptors stem from a man aged 25 to 45 in good health.

The chain links TRBV5-1 to TRBJ2-1, with D unclear. The CDR3 runs to 13 residues. V dropped 0 bases and J dropped 6 bases, with 7 bases sitting between them. Germline CDR1 is SGHRS and CDR2 is YFSETQ. DNA for the CDR3: TGCGCCAGCAGCTTGGAAGGCACCAATGAGCAGTTCTTC. It codes for CASSLEGTNEQFF.

The chain is built from TRBV7-8 and TRBJ2-7, with TRBD2 identical over 10 bases. This CDR3 is 14 amino acids long. After removal of 7 bases from V and 1 base from J, the junction contained 4 bases not matched to a gene. CDR1 and CDR2 (germline): SGHVS, FQNEAQ. CDR3 residues: CASTRTSGSYEQYF. The CDR3 DNA reads as TGTGCCAGCACTCGGACTAGCGGATCCTACGAGCAGTACTTC.

A remark on this clone: At one end the junction does not follow the germline gene, possibly because of a read error. The CDR3 region has the DNA TGTGCCAGCAGTCAACCGGGACAGGGGGAAGGTGAGCAATTCTTC. It specifies CASSQPGQGEGEQFF. The chain carries TRBV25-1 and TRBJ2-1; 11 bases line up with TRBD1. Germline V CDR1 and CDR2: MGHDK, SYGVNS. CDR3 length: 15 amino acids.

The chain uses TRBV6-1 and TRBJ2-7, with TRBD2 as a possible D gene (6 bases). The CDR3 sequence is 15 residues long. The ends were cut back, 4 bases at V and 4 bases at J, with 17 bases in the middle. CDR1 and CDR2 from the germline V gene are MNHNS and SASEGT. The CDR3 loop is CASSVTSVRSYEQYF. For the CDR3, the DNA is TGTGCCAGCAGTGTGACTAGTGTCAGGTCTTACGAGCAGTACTTC.

This clone appeared a single time. The rearrangement links TRBV2 to TRBJ2-7, with TRBD2 matching 12 bases. The CDR3 sequence is 14 residues long. The junction had 3 bases not matched to a gene; V was cut back by 6 bases and J by 3 bases. Germline CDR1 is SNHLY and CDR2 is FYNNEI. The CDR3 region has the DNA TGTGCCAGCAGGGCGACTAGCGGGGGCTACGAGCAGTACTTC. The encoded protein is CASRATSGGYEQYF.

The V and J genes are TRBV7-2 and TRBJ2-7; 9 bases map to TRBD2. V was pared by 3 bases and J by 2 bases, with 8 bases of the junction left unmatched. The CDR3 has 16 residues. Germline lookup yields CDR1 SGHTA and CDR2 FQGNSA. CDR3 protein: CASSFGSGRIAYEQYF. Written as DNA, the CDR3 is TGTGCCAGCAGCTTTGGTAGCGGGAGAATCGCCTACGAGCAGTACTTC. Together with reference TRBV7-2 and TRBJ2-7, the CDR3 gives the full variable domain: GAGVSQSPSNKVTEKGKDVELRCDPISGHTALYWYRQSLGQGLEFLIYFQGNSAPDKSGLPSDRFSAERTGGSVSTLTIQRTQQEDSAVYLCASSFGSGRIAYEQYFGPGTRLTVT.

J is TRBJ1-4 and V is TRBV18; D possibly corresponds to TRBD1 (5 bases). Germline V lookup: CDR1 KGHSH, CDR2 LQKENI. Trimming left V 3 bases short and J 14 bases short, with 22 bases between. This CDR3 is 15 amino acids long. The CDR3 sequence: CASSPNDGDGVRLFF. The CDR3 DNA reads TGTGCCAGCTCACCCAACGACGGGGACGGAGTACGGCTGTTTTTT. The full variable domain, rest sourced from reference TRBV18 and TRBJ1-4, is NAGVMQNPRHLVRRRGQEARLRCSPMKGHSHVYWYRQLPEEGLKFMVYLQKENIIDESGMPKERFSAEFPKEGPSILRIQQVVRGDSAAYFCASSPNDGDGVRLFFGSGTQLSVL.

This clone was counted once. Distinct nucleotide sequences in the sample also encode this CDR3. The chain employs TRBV6-1 and TRBJ2-1; 10 bases are shared with TRBD1. V dropped 7 bases and J dropped 8; count of bases not matched to a gene: 8. Germline V CDR1 and CDR2: MNHNS, SASEGT. The CDR3 contains 14 residues. The CDR3 reads CASTRRDRGDEQFF. As DNA, the CDR3 is TGTGCCAGCACACGAAGGGACAGGGGCGATGAGCAGTTCTTC.

This clone was counted a few times. The rearrangement links TRBV7-7 to TRBJ2-5; D may be TRBD1 or TRBD2 (5 bases each). The CDR3 has 14 residues. Per germline, CDR1 SSHAT and CDR2 FNYEAQ (reference sequence). Trimming cost V 5 bases and J 5 bases, with 15 bases left between them. CDR3: CASSRDPRKETQYF. CDR3 in DNA: TGTGCCAGCAGCCGGGACCCCCGCAAGGAGACCCAGTACTTC.

CDR3 DNA: TGCGCCAGCAGCTCCGGACAGAGCTCTGGGGCCAACGTCCTGACTTTC. Its protein is CASSSGQSSGANVLTF. This chain joins TRBV5-1 and TRBJ2-6, with D tentatively TRBD1 (6 bases). This CDR3 region has 16 residues. V was cut by 3 bases and J by 0 bases, with 10 bases left in between. Germline V gives CDR1 SGHRS, CDR2 YFSETQ.